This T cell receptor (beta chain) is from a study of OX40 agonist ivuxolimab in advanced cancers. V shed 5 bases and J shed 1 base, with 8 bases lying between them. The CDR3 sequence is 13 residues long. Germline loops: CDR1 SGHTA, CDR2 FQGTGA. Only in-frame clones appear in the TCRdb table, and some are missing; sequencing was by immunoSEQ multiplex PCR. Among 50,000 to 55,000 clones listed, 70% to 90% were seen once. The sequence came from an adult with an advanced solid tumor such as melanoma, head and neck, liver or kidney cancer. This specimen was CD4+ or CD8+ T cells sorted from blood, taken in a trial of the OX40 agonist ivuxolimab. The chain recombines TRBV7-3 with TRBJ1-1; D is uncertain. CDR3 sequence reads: CASSPSGNTEAFF. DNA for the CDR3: TGTGCCAGCAGCCCATCAGGGAACACTGAAGCTTTCTTT.